The rows below give T cell receptor beta chains drawn from one sample of a study of shared clonotypes between healthy human individuals. The repertoire was sequenced with immunoSEQ multiplex PCR; TCRdb's copy has only in-frame clones and lacks some. The data hold about 320,000 clones, with roughly 84% observed a single time. The specimen was memory CD8+ T cells sorted from blood. All receptors come from a man younger than 30 in good health. Each CDR3 is given without its conserved first and last residue. The order of the fields is CDR3 length, V gene, J gene, CDR3 protein.

>14|TRBV2|TRBJ2-7
ASRPGTGSPSYEQY
>13|TRBV11-2|TRBJ2-2
ASSLDPGNTGELF
>13|TRBV4-1|TRBJ1-6
ASSQEVPAGSPLH
>11|TRBV30|TRBJ1-6
AWSDQGSSPLH
>12|TRBV7-2|TRBJ1-4
ASSLGGGGEKLF
>14|TRBV6-1|TRBJ2-3
ASSDPGEASTDTQY
>12|TRBV7-2|TRBJ2-5
ASSPTLSQETQY
>15|TRBV15|TRBJ2-7
ATSRELIGQGPYEQY
>12|TRBV5-1|TRBJ1-2
ASSSRNRGYGYT
>15|TRBV9|TRBJ2-3
ASSEQTSGGVTDTQY
>13|TRBV13|TRBJ2-3
ASSCPDYGPDTQY
>14|TRBV5-1|TRBJ2-7
ASRPSPGLAGVQQY
>14|TRBV19|TRBJ2-7
ASSWSLKGGFYEQY
>10|TRBV11-3|TRBJ1-1
ASSPDGAEAF
>13|TRBV7-8|TRBJ2-7
ASSTPQGDPYEQY
>13|TRBV11-2|TRBJ2-7
ASSLGGGGSYEQY
>11|TRBV27|TRBJ2-7
ASSSLFKYEQY
>13|TRBV5-1|TRBJ2-5
ASSLEGGYQETQY
>12|TRBV30|TRBJ2-3
AWRRQGNTDTQY
>13|TRBV9|TRBJ1-2
ASSADQQGEYGYT
>10|TRBV29-1|TRBJ2-2
SVEPGTGELF
>12|TRBV28|TRBJ1-5
ASSSTGGTEPQH
>12|TRBV10-3|TRBJ1-4
AIRREGANEKLF
>10|TRBV18|TRBJ2-3
ASSPGTDTQY
>18|TRBV9|TRBJ2-6
ASSVNPQGSGNAGANVLT
>13|TRBV15|TRBJ2-1
ATSRASGSYNEQF
>13|TRBV6-6|TRBJ2-3
ASSYSRGGASPQY
>13|TRBV18|TRBJ2-3
ASSPLPLAIDTQY
>11|TRBV6-6|TRBJ1-1
ASRWTENTEAF
>13|TRBV4-3|TRBJ2-7
ASSQAQGGSYEQY
>16|TRBV6-4|TRBJ2-2
ASSDGQVGKGCTGELF
>12|TRBV5-1|TRBJ1-4
ASKVRVLDEKLF
>14|TRBV4-1|TRBJ1-6
ASSQEERASNSPLH
>18|TRBV2|TRBJ2-2
ASSDPLLAGGQTNTGELF
>15|TRBV19|TRBJ1-2
ASSIDLRPRVDYGYT
>14|TRBV4-1|TRBJ2-1
ASSQDLGFRSNEQF
>14|TRBV29-1|TRBJ2-2
SVELAGGANTGELF
>13|TRBV4-1|TRBJ1-1
ASSQTLTDYTEAF
>13|TRBV10-2|TRBJ2-7
ASSVGTGISYEQY
>14|TRBV11-2|TRBJ1-3
ASSSLKSHSGNTIY
>11|TRBV2|TRBJ2-7
ASRTGQSYEQY
>12|TRBV27|TRBJ2-7
ASSSTGGIGEQY
>9|TRBV29-1|TRBJ2-1
SGEGYNEQF
>13|TRBV6-1|TRBJ2-7
ASSELGAETYEQY
>14|TRBV7-6|TRBJ2-1
ASSPGPGYSHNEQF